A single sample gave rise to the 21 T cell receptor beta chains below, sequenced in a study of radiotherapy plus CTLA-4 blockade in lung cancer. Clones were sequenced by immunoSEQ multiplex PCR, and TCRdb holds only the in-frame ones, with some missing. The table has about 38,000 clones, about three quarters seen once. The input for sequencing was peripheral blood, taken from a patient treated with radiotherapy plus ipilimumab. Receptor source: a human donor with non-small cell lung cancer who had stable disease on radiotherapy plus ipilimumab.

CDR3 DNA sequence: TGTGCCAGTAGTATAGGCAGCACAGATACGCAGTATTTT. Its protein is CASSIGSTDTQYF. The chain has TRBV19 and TRBJ2-3; D unresolved. V was trimmed by 1 base and J by 0 bases, leaving 2 bases between them. There are 13 residues in the CDR3. From germline, CDR1 is LNHDA and CDR2 SQIVND (reference sequence). Drawing the rest from reference TRBV19 and TRBJ2-3, the complete variable domain is DGGITQSPKYLFRKEGQNVTLSCEQNLNHDAMYWYRQDPGQGLRLIYYSQIVNDFQKGDIAEGYSVSREKKESFPLTVTSAQKNPTAFYLCASSIGSTDTQYFGPGTRLTVL.

The chain joins TRBV5-5 to TRBJ1-1; 7 bases line up with TRBD1. Per germline, CDR1 SGHKS and CDR2 YYEKEE (reference sequence). There are 13 residues in the CDR3. V trimming: 1 base; J trimming: 8 bases; junction bases outside the gene matches: 5. CDR3 in amino acids: CASSLTGVGEAFF. Written as DNA, the CDR3 is TGTGCCAGCAGCTTGACAGGGGTGGGGGAAGCTTTCTTT.

The chain uses TRBV7-2 and TRBJ2-1; no clear D gene. Germline V gene sequence: CDR1 SGHTA, CDR2 FQGNSA. Trimming removed 4 bases from V and 1 base from J, with 8 bases in between. The CDR3 is 14 amino acids. The CDR3 loop reads CASSSPGSYNEQFF. The CDR3 nucleotides are TGTGCCAGCAGCTCACCAGGTTCCTACAATGAGCAGTTCTTC.

V usage is TRBV5-1 and J usage is TRBJ2-3; no reliable D call. CDR1 and CDR2 from the germline V gene are SGHRS and YFSETQ. Trimming cost V 3 bases and J 1 base, with 9 bases left between them. The CDR3 has 14 amino acids. The CDR3: CASSSDRGTDTQYF. CDR3 nucleotide sequence: TGCGCCAGCAGCTCGGACCGAGGCACAGATACGCAGTATTTT.

The chain carries TRBV6-4 and TRBJ2-3; 13 nucleotides line up with TRBD2. The CDR3 consists of 15 residues. After removal of 0 bases from V and 9 bases from J, the junction contained 3 bases not matched to a gene. CDR1 and CDR2 (germline): MRHNA, SNTAGT. CDR3 DNA: TGTGCCAGCAGTGACTCAATACTAGCGGGGGGGACGCAGTATTTT. This encodes CASSDSILAGGTQYF.

The chain couples TRBV6-5 to TRBJ2-1; 7 bases fit TRBD1. Per the germline V gene, CDR1 is MNHEY and CDR2 is SVGAGI. CDR3 length: 11 residues. V lost 7 bases, J lost 12 bases, and 6 bases stayed unmatched. This CDR3 is CASNGQAGQFF. The CDR3 nucleotides read TGTGCCAGCAATGGACAGGCCGGGCAGTTCTTC.

The chain recombines TRBV5-1 with TRBJ2-3, with TRBD2 matching 14 bases. V was pared by 8 bases and J by 1 base, with 3 bases of the junction left unmatched. The CDR3 is 15 amino acids. The germline V gene encodes CDR1 SGHRS and CDR2 YFSETQ. This CDR3 reads CASRTSGGRTDTQYF. CDR3 coding DNA: TGCGCCAGTAGGACTAGCGGGGGGCGCACAGATACGCAGTATTTT. The entire variable domain, with the rest obtained from reference TRBV5-1 and TRBJ2-3, is as follows: KAGVTQTPRYLIKTRGQQVTLSCSPISGHRSVSWYQQTPGQGLQFLFEYFSETQRNKGNFPGRFSGRQFSNSRSEMNVSTLELGDSALYLCASRTSGGRTDTQYFGPGTRLTVL.

This clone has just a few counts. The rearrangement uses TRBV11-2 and TRBJ2-3; D is uncertain. Per the germline V gene, CDR1 is SGHAT and CDR2 is FQNNGV. The V and J ends lost 1 base and 2 bases respectively, with 10 bases between them. CDR3 length equals 15 residues. The DNA of the CDR3 is TGTGCCAGCAGCTTAGGTCCCTACACCACAGATACGCAGTATTTT. Translation gives CASSLGPYTTDTQYF.

The chain links TRBV9 to TRBJ1-2, with D possibly matching TRBD1 (5 bases). The V gene's germline CDR1 is SGDLS and CDR2 YYNGEE. The CDR3 loop spans 14 amino acids. V was cut by 2 bases and J by 2 bases, with 10 bases left in between. The CDR3 here is CASSVIGDNYGYTF. The CDR3 coding sequence is TGTGCCAGCAGCGTGATCGGGGACAACTATGGCTACACCTTC.

The chain carries TRBV5-4 and TRBJ1-5; 7 positions agree with TRBD1. The V segment lost 1 base and the J segment 7 bases; nucleotides outside the gene matches: 5. This CDR3 is built from 14 residues. Looked up from germline, CDR1 is SGHNT and CDR2 is YYREEE (reference sequence). CDR3 region: CASSLLGGEQPQHF. In DNA form, the CDR3 reads TGTGCCAGCAGCTTGCTAGGGGGCGAACAGCCCCAGCATTTT.

V usage is TRBV5-6 and J usage is TRBJ2-7; D remains unclear. V lost 4 bases and J 1 base, leaving 18 bases between the germline ends. From germline, CDR1 is SGHDT and CDR2 YYEEEE. CDR3 length: 16 residues. The CDR3 here is CASSPRVILGSYEQYF. CDR3 sequence (DNA): TGTGCCAGCAGCCCCCGCGTAATTTTGGGGTCCTACGAGCAGTACTTC.

This clone turned up a few times. The chain links TRBV19 to TRBJ1-2; 8 positions agree with TRBD1. Germline assignment: CDR1 LNHDA and CDR2 SQIVND (reference sequence). CDR3 length: 14 amino acids. J lost 4 bases, V lost 7 bases, and 8 bases had no gene match. The CDR3 bases are TGTGCCAGTACCGGACAGGGCACCACCTATGGCTACACCTTC. Protein product: CASTGQGTTYGYTF. The full variable domain, in which reference TRBV19 and TRBJ1-2 provide the parts outside the CDR3, is DGGITQSPKYLFRKEGQNVTLSCEQNLNHDAMYWYRQDPGQGLRLIYYSQIVNDFQKGDIAEGYSVSREKKESFPLTVTSAQKNPTAFYLCASTGQGTTYGYTFGSGTRLTVV.

This rearrangement joins TRBV6-7 to TRBJ1-6; TRBD1 might be the D (5 bases). TRBV6-7 is marked as an open reading frame, function uncertain. Deletions cut 0 bases from V and 5 bases from J, with 14 bases between. The CDR3 covers 17 residues. The CDR3 is CASSYSRIGGNNSPLHF. CDR3 DNA sequence: TGTGCCAGCAGTTACTCGCGGATTGGGGGGAATAATTCACCCCTCCACTTT.

The chain is built from TRBV9 and TRBJ2-5, with D unclear. The CDR3 is 12 residues long. In germline, CDR1 is SGDLS, CDR2 YYNGEE. Between the trimmed V and J ends, which lost 3 bases and 5 bases, there was a span of 8 bases. The CDR3 sequence: CASSEVGETQYF. CDR3 DNA: TGTGCCAGCAGCGAAGTGGGGGAGACCCAGTACTTC.

The gene calls are TRBV11-3 and TRBJ2-5; a weak D match, TRBD1 (5 bases). The V end lost 5 bases, the J end lost 2 bases, and 15 bases lay between the germline ends. The CDR3 totals 15 residues. Germline lookup yields CDR1 SGHNT and CDR2 YENEEA. The DNA of the CDR3 is TGTGCCAGCAGCATCAGTCCTGGACAACAAGAGACCCAGTACTTC. Protein product: CASSISPGQQETQYF.

The chain couples TRBV12-5 to TRBJ1-2, with D hard to call. This CDR3 is 14 amino acids long. Germline assignment: CDR1 LGHNT and CDR2 FRNRAP. Trimming stripped 0 bases from V and 4 bases from J, with 9 bases between. The CDR3 is CASGLVHSSYGYTF. The CDR3 bases are TGTGCTAGTGGTTTGGTACACAGCTCCTATGGCTACACCTTC.

This CDR3 is CASSRRRGAGNEQYF. In DNA form, the CDR3 reads TGTGCCAGCAGTCGCAGGCGGGGGGCTGGGAATGAGCAGTACTTC. The chain joins TRBV7-6 to TRBJ2-7; TRBD2 matches at 8 bases. J lost 7 bases, V lost 6 bases, and 14 bases had no gene match. Germline lookup yields CDR1 SGHVS and CDR2 FNYEAQ. This CDR3 has 15 residues.

This chain connects TRBV19 to TRBJ1-5; 7 positions match TRBD1. Germline V lookup: CDR1 LNHDA, CDR2 SQIVND (reference sequence). The V and J ends lost 8 bases and 2 bases, in that order; junction bases with no gene match: 6. This CDR3 spans 14 amino acids. CDR3 DNA: TGTGCCAGTCAGGTAACAGGGGGCAATCAGCCCCAGCATTTT. This sequence encodes CASQVTGGNQPQHF.

The table lists this clone with a few counts. This chain links TRBV7-9 with TRBJ1-1; TRBD1 aligns across 8 bases. This CDR3 region has 15 residues. With 1 base clipped from V and 4 bases from J, the junction kept 5 bases outside the gene matches. Germline CDR1 is SEHNR and CDR2 is FQNEAQ (reference sequence). CDR3 bases: TGTGCCAGCAGCTTAGGGACAGGGCCGGGCACTGAAGCTTTCTTT. Translation gives CASSLGTGPGTEAFF.

The chain has TRBV16 and TRBJ2-2; 9 bases line up with TRBD1. With V trimmed by 4 bases and J by 2 bases, 2 bases remained unmatched. CDR1 and CDR2 (germline): KGHSY, FQNENV. CDR3 size: 15 residues. The CDR3: CASSRDRVNTGELFF. Written as DNA, the CDR3 is TGTGCCAGCAGCCGGGACAGGGTTAACACCGGGGAGCTGTTTTTT.

The chain links TRBV9 to TRBJ1-4; TRBD1 matches 7 bases. The trim removed 4 bases at V and 6 bases at J, leaving 6 bases unmatched. The CDR3 is made up of 14 amino acids. Looked up from germline, CDR1 is SGDLS and CDR2 is YYNGEE. The CDR3 sequence is CASSPGQIDEKLFF. The CDR3 DNA reads TGTGCCAGCAGCCCGGGACAGATCGATGAAAAACTGTTTTTT.